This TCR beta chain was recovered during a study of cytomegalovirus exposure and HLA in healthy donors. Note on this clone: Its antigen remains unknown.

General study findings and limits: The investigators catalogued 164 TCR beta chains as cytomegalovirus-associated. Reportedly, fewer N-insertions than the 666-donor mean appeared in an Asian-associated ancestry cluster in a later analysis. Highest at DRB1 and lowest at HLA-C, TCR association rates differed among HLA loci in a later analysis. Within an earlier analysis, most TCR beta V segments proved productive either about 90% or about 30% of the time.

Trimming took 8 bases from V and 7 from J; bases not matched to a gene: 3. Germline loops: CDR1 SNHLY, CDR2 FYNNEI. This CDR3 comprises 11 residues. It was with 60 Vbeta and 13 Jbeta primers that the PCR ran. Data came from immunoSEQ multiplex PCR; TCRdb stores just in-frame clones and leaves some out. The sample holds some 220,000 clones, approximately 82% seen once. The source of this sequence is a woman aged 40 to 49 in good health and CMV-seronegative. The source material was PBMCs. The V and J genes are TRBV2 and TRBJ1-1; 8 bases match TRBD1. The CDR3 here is CASGGTGEAFF. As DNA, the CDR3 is TGTGCCAGCGGGGGGACAGGTGAAGCTTTCTTT.